This TCR beta chain was identified in a study of OX40 agonist ivuxolimab in advanced cancers. Clones were sequenced by immunoSEQ multiplex PCR, and TCRdb holds only the in-frame ones, with some missing. The sample has some 86,000 clones, less than 95% seen once. Trimming removed 6 bases at V and 4 bases at J, with 13 bases between. Germline loops: CDR1 SGHTS, CDR2 YDEGEE. The CDR3 is 13 amino acids. The TCR comes from an adult with an advanced solid tumor such as melanoma, head and neck, liver or kidney cancer. The material was CD4+ or CD8+ T cells sorted from blood, obtained in a trial of the OX40 agonist ivuxolimab. The chain carries TRBV5-8 and TRBJ1-2; a possible D gene is TRBD1 (5 bases). The CDR3 nucleotides read TGTGCCAGCATACCGACAGTCCTCTATGGCTACACCTTC. Translating gives CASIPTVLYGYTF.